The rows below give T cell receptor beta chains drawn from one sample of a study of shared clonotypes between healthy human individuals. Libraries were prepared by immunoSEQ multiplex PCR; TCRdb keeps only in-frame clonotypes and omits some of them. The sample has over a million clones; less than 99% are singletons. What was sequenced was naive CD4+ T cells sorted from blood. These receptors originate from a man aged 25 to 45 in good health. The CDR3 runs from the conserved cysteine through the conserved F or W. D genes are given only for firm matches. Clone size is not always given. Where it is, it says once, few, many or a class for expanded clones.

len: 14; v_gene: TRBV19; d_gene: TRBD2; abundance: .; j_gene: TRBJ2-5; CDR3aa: CASSPGLATETQYF; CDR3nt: TGTGCCAGTAGCCCGGGACTAGCTACAGAGACCCAGTACTTC
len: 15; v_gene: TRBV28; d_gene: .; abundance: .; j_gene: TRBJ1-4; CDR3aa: CASSLPQGTNEKLFF; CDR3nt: TGTGCCAGCAGTCTCCCCCAGGGGACTAATGAAAAACTGTTTTTT
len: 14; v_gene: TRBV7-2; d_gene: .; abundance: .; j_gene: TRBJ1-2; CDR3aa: CASSPAGQGYGYTF; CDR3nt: TGTGCCAGCAGTCCAGCCGGGCAGGGGTATGGCTACACCTTC
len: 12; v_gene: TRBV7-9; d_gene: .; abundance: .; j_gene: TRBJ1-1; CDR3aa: CASSQGTPEAFF; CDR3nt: TGTGCCAGCAGCCAGGGGACACCTGAGGCTTTCTTT
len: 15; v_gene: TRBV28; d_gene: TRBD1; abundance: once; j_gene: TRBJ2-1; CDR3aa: CASSYGDREYNEQFF; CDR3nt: TGTGCCAGCAGTTACGGGGACAGAGAATACAATGAGCAGTTCTTC
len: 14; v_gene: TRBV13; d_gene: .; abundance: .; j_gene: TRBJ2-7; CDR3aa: CASSAVPGNYEQYF; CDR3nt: TGTGCCAGCAGCGCTGTCCCAGGGAACTACGAGCAGTACTTC
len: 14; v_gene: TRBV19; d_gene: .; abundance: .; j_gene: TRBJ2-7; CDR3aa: CASMGDGVPYEQYF; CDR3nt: TGTGCCAGTATGGGGGACGGAGTGCCCTACGAGCAGTACTTC
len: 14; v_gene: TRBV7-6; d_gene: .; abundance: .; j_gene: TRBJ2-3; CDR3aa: CASSPTSYPDTQYF; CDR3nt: TGTGCCAGCAGCCCTACTTCATATCCAGATACGCAGTATTTT
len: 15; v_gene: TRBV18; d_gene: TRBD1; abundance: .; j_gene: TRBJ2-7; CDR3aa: CASSPGTGGTYEQYF; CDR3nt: TGTGCCAGCTCACCAGGGACAGGGGGCACCTACGAGCAGTACTTC
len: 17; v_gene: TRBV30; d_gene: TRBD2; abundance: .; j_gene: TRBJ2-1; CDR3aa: CAWSTKTSGGYLDEQFF; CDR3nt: TGTGCCTGGAGTACTAAGACTAGCGGGGGGTATCTGGATGAGCAGTTCTTC
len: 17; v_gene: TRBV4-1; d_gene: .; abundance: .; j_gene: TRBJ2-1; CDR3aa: CASSQGGGTPSYNEQFF; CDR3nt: TGCGCCAGCAGCCAAGGTGGAGGGACGCCCTCCTACAATGAGCAGTTCTTC
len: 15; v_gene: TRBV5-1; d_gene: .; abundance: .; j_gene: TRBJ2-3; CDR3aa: CASSFNRGDTDTQYF; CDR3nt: TGCGCCAGCAGCTTCAATAGGGGAGACACAGATACGCAGTATTTT
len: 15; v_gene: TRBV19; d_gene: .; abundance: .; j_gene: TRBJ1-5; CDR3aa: CASTISGNSNQPQHF; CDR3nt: TGTGCCAGTACCATATCCGGGAATAGCAATCAGCCCCAGCATTTT
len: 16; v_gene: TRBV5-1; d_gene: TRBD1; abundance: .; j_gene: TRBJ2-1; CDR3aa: CASSLSLGQGDNEQFF; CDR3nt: TGCGCCAGCAGCTTAAGCTTGGGACAGGGGGACAATGAGCAGTTCTTC
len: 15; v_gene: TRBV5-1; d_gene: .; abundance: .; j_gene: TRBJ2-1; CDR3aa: CASSLGAGSYNEQFF; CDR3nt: TGCGCCAGCAGCTTGGGGGCAGGATCCTACAATGAGCAGTTCTTC
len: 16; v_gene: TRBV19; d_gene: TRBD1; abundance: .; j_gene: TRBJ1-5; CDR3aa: CASSRGQVYSNQPQHF; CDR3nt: TGTGCCAGTAGTCGCGGACAGGTTTATAGCAATCAGCCCCAGCATTTT
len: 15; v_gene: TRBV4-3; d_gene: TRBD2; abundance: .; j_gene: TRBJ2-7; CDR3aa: CASSQVAGGVYEQYF; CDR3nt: TGCGCCAGCAGCCAAGTCGCGGGAGGGGTCTACGAGCAGTACTTC
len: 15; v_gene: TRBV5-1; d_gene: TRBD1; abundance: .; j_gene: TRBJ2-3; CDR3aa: CASSLQGASTDTQYF; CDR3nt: TGCGCCAGCAGCTTGCAGGGGGCTTCAACAGATACGCAGTATTTT
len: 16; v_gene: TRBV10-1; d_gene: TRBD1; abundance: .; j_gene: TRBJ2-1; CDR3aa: CASSDPGTGSYNEQFF; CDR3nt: TGCGCCAGCAGTGATCCCGGGACAGGGTCCTACAATGAGCAGTTCTTC
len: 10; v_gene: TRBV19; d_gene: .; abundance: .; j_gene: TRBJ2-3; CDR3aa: CASSMDTQYF; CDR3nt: TGTGCCAGTAGTATGGATACGCAGTATTTT
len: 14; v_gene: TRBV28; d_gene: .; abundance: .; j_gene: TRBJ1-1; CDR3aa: CASTRDLVNTEAFF; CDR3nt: TGTGCCAGCACTCGAGACTTGGTAAACACTGAAGCTTTCTTT
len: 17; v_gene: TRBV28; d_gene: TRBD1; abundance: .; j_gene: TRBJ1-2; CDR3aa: CASSLMGTGAAGYGYTF; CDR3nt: TGTGCCAGCAGCTTGATGGGTACAGGGGCCGCGGGATATGGCTACACCTTC
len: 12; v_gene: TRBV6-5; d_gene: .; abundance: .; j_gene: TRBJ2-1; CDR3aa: CASSYDGARRFF; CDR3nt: TGTGCCAGCAGTTACGATGGCGCAAGGCGGTTCTTC
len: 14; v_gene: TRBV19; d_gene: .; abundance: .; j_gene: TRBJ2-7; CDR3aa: CASSIGLAHYEQYF; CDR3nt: TGTGCCAGTAGTATCGGGCTAGCTCACTACGAGCAGTACTTC
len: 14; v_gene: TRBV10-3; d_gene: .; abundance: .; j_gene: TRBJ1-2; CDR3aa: CAITPDGANYGYTF; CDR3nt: TGTGCCATCACCCCGGACGGTGCTAACTATGGCTACACCTTC
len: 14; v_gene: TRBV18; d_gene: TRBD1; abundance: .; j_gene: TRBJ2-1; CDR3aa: CASSLTLDRGLQFF; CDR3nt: TGTGCCAGCTCATTGACTTTGGACAGGGGCCTTCAGTTCTTC
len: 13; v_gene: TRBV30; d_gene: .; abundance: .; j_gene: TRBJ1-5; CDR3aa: CAWRAGDDQPQHF; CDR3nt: TGTGCCTGGAGAGCTGGGGACGATCAGCCCCAGCATTTT
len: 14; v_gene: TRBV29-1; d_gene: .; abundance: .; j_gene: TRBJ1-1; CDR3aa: CSVLQSPRETEAFF; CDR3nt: TGCAGCGTCCTTCAAAGCCCCAGGGAGACTGAAGCTTTCTTT
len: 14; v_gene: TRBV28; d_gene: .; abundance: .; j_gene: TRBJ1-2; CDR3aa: CASRLPDTNYGYTF; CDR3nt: TGTGCCAGCAGACTTCCGGACACTAACTATGGCTACACCTTC
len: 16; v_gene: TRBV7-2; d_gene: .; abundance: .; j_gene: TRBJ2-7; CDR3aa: CASSLAAARASYEQYF; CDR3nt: TGTGCCAGCAGCTTAGCTGCGGCCCGAGCCTCCTACGAGCAGTACTTC
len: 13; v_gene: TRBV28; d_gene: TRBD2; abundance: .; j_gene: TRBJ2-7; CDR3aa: CATRLAGGYEQYF; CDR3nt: TGTGCCACCCGACTAGCGGGAGGATACGAGCAGTACTTC
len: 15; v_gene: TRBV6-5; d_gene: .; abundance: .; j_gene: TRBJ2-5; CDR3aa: CASSYSNLKQETQYF; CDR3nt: TGTGCCAGCAGTTACTCGAACCTAAAACAAGAGACCCAGTACTTC
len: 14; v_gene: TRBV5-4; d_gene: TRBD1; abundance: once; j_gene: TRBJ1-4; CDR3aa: CASSSTGGSEKLFF; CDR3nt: TGTGCCAGCAGCTCGACAGGGGGTAGTGAAAAACTGTTTTTT
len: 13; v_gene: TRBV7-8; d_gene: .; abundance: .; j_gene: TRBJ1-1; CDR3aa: CASSSGRNTEAFF; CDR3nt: TGTGCCAGCAGCTCGGGACGGAACACTGAAGCTTTCTTT
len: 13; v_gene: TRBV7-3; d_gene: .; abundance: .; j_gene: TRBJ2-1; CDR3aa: CASSPRLHNEQFF; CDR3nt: TGTGCCAGCAGCCCCCGACTACACAATGAGCAGTTCTTC
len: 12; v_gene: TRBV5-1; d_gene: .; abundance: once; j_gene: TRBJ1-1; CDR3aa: CASWEGRTEAFF; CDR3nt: TGCGCCAGCTGGGAGGGGAGGACTGAAGCTTTCTTT
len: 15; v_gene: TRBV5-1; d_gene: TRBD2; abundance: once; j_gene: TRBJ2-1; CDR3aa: CASSLAGGHSGEQFF; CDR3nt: TGCGCCAGCAGCTTGGCGGGGGGGCATTCGGGTGAGCAGTTCTTC
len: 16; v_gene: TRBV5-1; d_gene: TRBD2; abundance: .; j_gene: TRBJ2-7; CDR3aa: CASSLGLVGRASEQYF; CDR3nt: TGCGCCAGCAGCTTGGGTCTAGTCGGGAGGGCCTCCGAGCAGTACTTC
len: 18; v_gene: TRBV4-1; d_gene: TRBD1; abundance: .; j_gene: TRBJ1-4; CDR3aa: CASSQEQSKQGVREKLFF; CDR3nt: TGCGCCAGCAGCCAAGAGCAGAGTAAGCAGGGGGTGCGGGAAAAACTGTTTTTT
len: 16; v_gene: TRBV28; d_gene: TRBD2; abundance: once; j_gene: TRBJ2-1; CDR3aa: CASNPWWTSGRDEQFF; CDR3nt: TGTGCCAGCAATCCCTGGTGGACTAGTGGGAGAGATGAGCAGTTCTTC
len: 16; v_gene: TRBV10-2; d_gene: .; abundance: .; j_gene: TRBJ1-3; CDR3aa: CASSVTGLSSGNTIYF; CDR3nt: TGCGCCAGCAGTGTAACGGGGTTGAGCTCTGGAAACACCATATATTTT